These 20 T cell receptor beta chains were all obtained from the same sample, sequenced in a study of blood T cell repertoires in COVID-19 (TCRdb year 2020). Library construction relied on the immunoSEQ multiplex PCR assay. TCRdb provides this immuneACCESS table in a form limited to in-frame rearrangements. Some clones are lacking; in checked studies, under half of them reflect an unresolved V gene, and why the rest are absent is not known. This sample holds over 150,000 clones; 70% to 80% were observed only once. 19% of the sample is taken by the ten largest. Sequenced: PBMCs or T cells enriched from blood (not recorded which). The receptors derive from an older woman in a cohort exposed to, infected with or recovered from COVID-19 (not recorded which).

The V call is TRBV15, the J call TRBJ2-7; TRBD1 is a possible D gene (6 bases). Germline lookup yields CDR1 LNHNV and CDR2 YYDKDF (reference sequence). The CDR3 has 15 amino acids. Trimming removed 1 base at V and 3 bases at J, with 13 bases between. The CDR3 sequence is CATSRAGTLGYEQYF. As DNA, the CDR3 is TGTGCCACCAGCAGAGCCGGGACACTAGGCTACGAGCAGTACTTC.

The chain carries TRBV3-1 (or the pseudogene TRBV3-2) and TRBJ1-4; 10 bases are a match to TRBD1. V was pared by 1 base and J by 7 bases, with 6 bases of the junction left unmatched. This CDR3 has 16 residues. The germline CDR1 and CDR2 sequences are LGHDT and YNNKEL (reference sequence). CDR3 sequence reads: CASSQAPTGGGEKLFF. CDR3 DNA: TGTGCCAGCAGCCAAGCGCCGACAGGGGGCGGTGAAAAACTGTTTTTT.

The rearrangement joins TRBV7-8 to TRBJ1-5; D might be TRBD1 (5 bases). CDR3 length: 16 amino acids. The germline V gene has CDR1 SGHVS and CDR2 FQNEAQ. Trimming removed 1 base at V and 2 bases at J, with 12 bases between. The CDR3 DNA reads as TGTGCCAGCAGCTTAGTGGGGGGTTCAGGCAATCAGCCCCAGCATTTT. Translation: CASSLVGGSGNQPQHF.

The V and J genes are TRBV9 and TRBJ2-1; possible D gene TRBD2, 6 bases. The CDR3 runs to 17 residues. Germline CDR1 SGDLS, CDR2 YYNGEE. Trimming removed 0 bases from V and 0 bases from J, with 13 bases in between. CDR3 region: CASSVGAAGPSYNEQFF. The CDR3 DNA sequence: TGTGCCAGCAGCGTAGGAGCAGCGGGTCCCTCCTACAATGAGCAGTTCTTC.

This clone was seen more than once but under ten times. This chain joins TRBV27 and TRBJ2-3, with 7 bases aligning to TRBD1. Trimming took 3 bases from V and 5 from J; bases not matched to a gene: 5. The CDR3 is 14 amino acids. CDR1 MNHEY and CDR2 SMNVEV come from the germline V gene (reference sequence). CDR3 nucleotides: TGTGCCAGCAGTTTCTCACAGGGGAGAGATACGCAGTATTTT. Its protein product is CASSFSQGRDTQYF.

The J gene is TRBJ2-5, the V gene TRBV5-1; maybe TRBD1 (6 bases). The germline CDR1 and CDR2 sequences are SGHRS and YFSETQ. The CDR3 runs to 16 residues. V was pared by 2 bases and J by 5 bases, with 19 bases between. The CDR3 DNA follows: TGCGCCAGCAGCTTCCAGACAGGTGTTGTTATGGAGACCCAGTACTTC. Translation gives CASSFQTGVVMETQYF. Supplemented by reference TRBV5-1 and TRBJ2-5, the full variable domain reads KAGVTQTPRYLIKTRGQQVTLSCSPISGHRSVSWYQQTPGQGLQFLFEYFSETQRNKGNFPGRFSGRQFSNSRSEMNVSTLELGDSALYLCASSFQTGVVMETQYFGPGTRLLVL.

The J gene is TRBJ2-7, the V gene TRBV11-3; no definite D call. The germline V gene encodes CDR1 SGHNT and CDR2 YENEEA. Trimming pared 3 bases from V and 0 bases from J, leaving 9 bases between. This CDR3 has 14 residues. The CDR3 nucleotides read TGTGCCAGCAGCTTTGGTCCAGTCTCCTACGAGCAGTACTTC. Translation gives CASSFGPVSYEQYF.

The rearrangement joins TRBV28 to TRBJ1-5; 12 bases align to TRBD1. This CDR3 contains 15 residues. V shed 3 bases, J shed 5 bases, and the junction held 2 bases outside the gene matches. The germline CDR1 and CDR2 sequences are MDHEN and SYDVKM. CDR3 region: CASSLGQGAYQPQHF. The CDR3 DNA is TGTGCCAGCAGTTTGGGACAGGGGGCTTATCAGCCCCAGCATTTT. Full variable domain (missing parts from reference TRBV28 and TRBJ1-5): DVKVTQSSRYLVKRTGEKVFLECVQDMDHENMFWYRQDPGLGLRLIYFSYDVKMKEKGDIPEGYSVSREKKERFSLILESASTNQTSMYLCASSLGQGAYQPQHFGDGTRLSIL.

The chain's CDR3 is CASSLGPPNTGELFF. Here the CDR3 DNA reads TGTGCCAGCAGCTTGGGGCCCCCGAACACCGGGGAGCTGTTTTTT. The chain has TRBV7-3 and TRBJ2-2, with D perhaps matching TRBD1 (5 bases). V was trimmed by 3 bases and J by 0 bases, leaving 8 bases between them. Germline V CDR1 and CDR2: SGHTA, FQGTGA. CDR3 length: 15 residues.

This chain uses TRBV9 with TRBJ2-7; D may be TRBD2 (6 bases). Trimming left V 4 bases short and J 3 bases short, with 14 bases between. Germline CDR1 SGDLS, CDR2 YYNGEE. This CDR3 has 14 residues. The CDR3 coding sequence is TGTGCCAGCAGCCGGTCAGGAGGGATCTACGAGCAGTACTTC. Protein sequence: CASSRSGGIYEQYF. The complete variable domain, with remaining parts taken from reference TRBV9 and TRBJ2-7, reads DSGVTQTPKHLITATGQRVTLRCSPRSGDLSVYWYQQSLDQGLQFLIQYYNGEERAKGNILERFSAQQFPDLHSELNLSSLELGDSALYFCASSRSGGIYEQYFGPGTRLTVT.

The chain uses TRBV10-2 and TRBJ2-6; tentative D call: TRBD2 (5 bases). This CDR3 region has 17 residues. V gave up 7 bases and J gave up 0 bases, with 16 bases separating them. CDR1 and CDR2 from the germline V gene are WSHSY and SAAADI. CDR3 DNA: TGCGCCAGCATGACGGGATTACTTTACTCTGGGGCCAACGTCCTGACTTTC. Its protein product is CASMTGLLYSGANVLTF.

This chain links TRBV11-2 with TRBJ2-3, with 7 bases aligning to TRBD2. CDR3 length equals 18 residues. The germline V gene has CDR1 SGHAT and CDR2 FQNNGV. V dropped 3 bases and J dropped 2; count of bases not matched to a gene: 14. Here the CDR3 reads CASSLGFWGAGNTDTQYF. The CDR3 nucleotides are TGTGCCAGCAGCTTGGGGTTTTGGGGAGCGGGGAACACAGATACGCAGTATTTT.

This rearrangement joins TRBV11-2 to TRBJ1-2, with a tentative D call TRBD1 (5 bases). Trimming removed 4 bases from V and 5 bases from J, with 8 bases in between. Germline values: CDR1 SGHAT, CDR2 FQNNGV. This CDR3 has 12 amino acids. The CDR3: CASSSDRYGYTF. Written as DNA, the CDR3 is TGTGCCAGCAGCTCCGACAGATATGGCTACACCTTC.

This chain uses TRBV11-3 with TRBJ2-1; tentatively, D is TRBD2 (6 bases). V lost 0 bases and J lost 7, with 13 bases in between. The CDR3 runs 15 residues. CDR1 and CDR2 from the germline V gene are SGHNT and YENEEA. CDR3 region: CASSLDWTGGNEQFF. Written as DNA, the CDR3 is TGTGCCAGCAGCTTAGATTGGACTGGAGGGAATGAGCAGTTCTTC. Together with reference TRBV11-3 and TRBJ2-1, the CDR3 gives the full variable domain: EAGVVQSPRYKIIEKKQPVAFWCNPISGHNTLYWYLQNLGQGPELLIRYENEEAVDDSQLPKDRFSAERLKGVDSTLKIQPAELGDSAVYLCASSLDWTGGNEQFFGPGTRLTVL.

The chain has TRBV7-9 and TRBJ1-3; D gene ambiguous. This CDR3 is 15 amino acids long. CDR1 SEHNR and CDR2 FQNEAQ come from the germline V gene (reference sequence). V was clipped by 1 base and J by 0 bases, with 7 bases between them. The CDR3 protein is CASSLEAGSGNTIYF. CDR3 coding DNA: TGTGCCAGCAGCTTAGAGGCAGGCTCTGGAAACACCATATATTTT.

V gene TRBV28 combines with J gene TRBJ1-2, with D perhaps matching TRBD1 (5 bases). V was pared by 3 bases and J by 2 bases, with 7 bases between. CDR3 length: 13 amino acids. Germline CDR1 reads MDHEN; CDR2 reads SYDVKM. The CDR3 bases are TGTGCCAGCAGTTTCGGGGGGAACTATGGCTACACCTTC. Translating gives CASSFGGNYGYTF.

This chain uses TRBV4-1 with TRBJ2-1; 8 positions agree with TRBD2. The CDR3 loop spans 18 amino acids. The germline CDR1 and CDR2 sequences are MGHRA and YSYEKL. The J segment lost 4 bases and the V segment lost 0 bases, leaving 11 bases of the junction unmatched. The CDR3 here is CASSQDITGGGFYNEQFF. DNA for the CDR3: TGCGCCAGCAGCCAAGATATAACGGGAGGGGGGTTTTACAATGAGCAGTTCTTC.

A word on this clone: In the same sample, other DNA sequences code for this CDR3. V gene TRBV28 combines with J gene TRBJ2-7, with D possibly matching TRBD2 (6 bases). CDR1 MDHEN and CDR2 SYDVKM come from the germline V gene. The CDR3 runs to 11 residues. With 8 bases removed from V and 3 bases from J, the gap between germline ends came to 8 bases. DNA of the CDR3: TGTGCCAGCGGGGGGTTCTACGAGCAGTACTTC. It yields the protein CASGGFYEQYF.

This chain uses TRBV6-5 with TRBJ1-6; D is unresolved. Germline V lookup: CDR1 MNHEY, CDR2 SVGAGI. Trimming took off 4 bases at V and 8 bases at J, with 12 bases between the two ends. The CDR3 runs to 14 residues. CDR3 loop: CASSSFVKHSPLHF. CDR3 coding DNA: TGTGCCAGCAGTTCTTTTGTTAAGCATTCACCCCTCCACTTT.

The DNA for the CDR3 is TGTGCCAGCACCCCTTATTCACAGCCGGGAGGGGGTCAGCCCCAGCATTTT. Protein sequence: CASTPYSQPGGGQPQHF. This chain links TRBV28 with TRBJ1-5, with a weak D call TRBD1 (6 bases). The V gene lost 7 bases and the J gene lost 6 bases, with 25 bases spanning the gap. This CDR3 comprises 17 residues. Germline V gene sequence: CDR1 MDHEN, CDR2 SYDVKM.